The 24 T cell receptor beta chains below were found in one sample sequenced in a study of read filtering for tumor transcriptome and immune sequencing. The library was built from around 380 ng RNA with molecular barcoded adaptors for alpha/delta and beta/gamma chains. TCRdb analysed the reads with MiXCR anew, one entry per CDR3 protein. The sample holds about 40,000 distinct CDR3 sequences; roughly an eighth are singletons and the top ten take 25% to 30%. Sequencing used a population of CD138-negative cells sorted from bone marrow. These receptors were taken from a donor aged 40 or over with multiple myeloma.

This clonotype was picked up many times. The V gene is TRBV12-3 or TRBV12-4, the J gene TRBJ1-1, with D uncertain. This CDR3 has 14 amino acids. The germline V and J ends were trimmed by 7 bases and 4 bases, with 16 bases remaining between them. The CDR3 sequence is CASTLRVIGTEAFF. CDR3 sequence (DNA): TGTGCCAGCACCCTTCGGGTAATCGGCACTGAAGCTTTCTTT.

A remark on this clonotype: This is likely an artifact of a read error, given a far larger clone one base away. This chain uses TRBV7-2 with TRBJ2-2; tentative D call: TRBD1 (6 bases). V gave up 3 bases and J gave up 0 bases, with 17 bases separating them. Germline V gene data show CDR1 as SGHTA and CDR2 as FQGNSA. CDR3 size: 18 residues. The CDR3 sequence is CASSFRRRDTANTGELFF. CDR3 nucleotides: TGTGCCAGCAGCTTCCGCCGAAGGGACACAGCGAACACCGGGGAGCTGTTTTTT.

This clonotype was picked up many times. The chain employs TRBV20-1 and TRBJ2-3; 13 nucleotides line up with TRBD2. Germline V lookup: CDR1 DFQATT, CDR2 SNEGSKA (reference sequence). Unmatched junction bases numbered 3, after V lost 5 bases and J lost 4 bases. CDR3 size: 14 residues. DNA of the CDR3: TGCAGTGCTGGGACTAGCGGGGACTCAGATACGCAGTATTTT. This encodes CSAGTSGDSDTQYF.

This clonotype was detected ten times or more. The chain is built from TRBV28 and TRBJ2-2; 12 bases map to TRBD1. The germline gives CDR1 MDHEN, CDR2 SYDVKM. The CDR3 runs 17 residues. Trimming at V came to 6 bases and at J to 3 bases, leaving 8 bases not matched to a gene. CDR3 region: CASRLLGTGGYTGELFF. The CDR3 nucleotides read TGTGCCAGCAGACTTTTAGGGACAGGGGGCTACACCGGGGAGCTGTTTTTT.

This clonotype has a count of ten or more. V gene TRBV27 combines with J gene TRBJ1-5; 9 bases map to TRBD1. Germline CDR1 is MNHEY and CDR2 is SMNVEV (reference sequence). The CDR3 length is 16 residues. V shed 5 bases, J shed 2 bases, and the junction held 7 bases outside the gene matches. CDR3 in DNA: TGTGCCAGCAGTCCGAGCGACAGGGGGGGCAATCAGCCCCAGCATTTT. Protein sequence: CASSPSDRGGNQPQHF.

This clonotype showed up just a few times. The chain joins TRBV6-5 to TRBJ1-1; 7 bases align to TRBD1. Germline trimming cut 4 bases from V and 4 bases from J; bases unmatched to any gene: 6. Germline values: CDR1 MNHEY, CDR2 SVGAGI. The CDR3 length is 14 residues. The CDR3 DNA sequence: TGTGCCAGCAGTTCGGGACAGAGGGGCACTGAAGCTTTCTTT. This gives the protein CASSSGQRGTEAFF.

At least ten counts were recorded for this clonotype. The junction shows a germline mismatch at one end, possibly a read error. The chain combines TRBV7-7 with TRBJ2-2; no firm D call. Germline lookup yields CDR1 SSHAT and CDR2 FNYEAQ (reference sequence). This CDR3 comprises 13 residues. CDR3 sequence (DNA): TGTGCTAGCAGCTTATCGGAAGCCGGGGAGCTGTTTTTT. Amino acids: CASSLSEAGELFF.

The CDR3 DNA sequence: TGTGCCAGTAGTGTAGGAAGCGGGAGCCCCCATGAGCAGTTCTTC. Translating it yields CASSVGSGSPHEQFF. The genes are TRBV19 and TRBJ2-1; 8 bases fit TRBD2. The CDR3 covers 15 residues. The junction had 11 bases not matched to a gene; V was cut back by 5 bases and J by 8 bases. The germline CDR1 and CDR2 sequences are LNHDA and SQIVND (reference sequence).

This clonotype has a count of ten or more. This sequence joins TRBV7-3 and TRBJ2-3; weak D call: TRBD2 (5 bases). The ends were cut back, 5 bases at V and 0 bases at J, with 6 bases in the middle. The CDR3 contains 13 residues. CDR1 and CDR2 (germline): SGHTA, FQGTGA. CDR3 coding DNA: TGTGCCAGCAGCGAGGGAAGCACAGATACGCAGTATTTT. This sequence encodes CASSEGSTDTQYF.

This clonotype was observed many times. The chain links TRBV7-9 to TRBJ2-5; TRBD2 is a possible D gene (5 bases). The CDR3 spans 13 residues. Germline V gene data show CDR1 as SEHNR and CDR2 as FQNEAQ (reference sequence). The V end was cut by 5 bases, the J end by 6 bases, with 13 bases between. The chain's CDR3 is CASSPPSIQTQYF. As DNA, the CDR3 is TGTGCCAGCAGCCCCCCTAGCATCCAGACCCAGTACTTC.

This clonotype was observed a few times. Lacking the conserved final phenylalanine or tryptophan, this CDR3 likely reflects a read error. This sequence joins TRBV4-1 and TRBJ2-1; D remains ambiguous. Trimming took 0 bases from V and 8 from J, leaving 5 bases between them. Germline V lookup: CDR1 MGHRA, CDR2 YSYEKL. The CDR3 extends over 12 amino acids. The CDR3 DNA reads TGCGCCAGCAGCCAAGAAGGCCATGAGCAGTTCTCC. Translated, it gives CASSQEGHEQFS.

The CDR3 DNA follows: TGTGCCAGCAGACTACCCCAACGCCAGAATGAGCAGTTCTTC. The encoded protein is CASRLPQRQNEQFF. The V and J genes are TRBV6-2 or TRBV6-3 and TRBJ2-1; no firm D call. This CDR3 has 14 residues. The V end lost 6 bases, the J end lost 7 bases, and 16 bases lay between the germline ends. Per the germline V gene, CDR1 is MNHEY and CDR2 is SVGEGT.

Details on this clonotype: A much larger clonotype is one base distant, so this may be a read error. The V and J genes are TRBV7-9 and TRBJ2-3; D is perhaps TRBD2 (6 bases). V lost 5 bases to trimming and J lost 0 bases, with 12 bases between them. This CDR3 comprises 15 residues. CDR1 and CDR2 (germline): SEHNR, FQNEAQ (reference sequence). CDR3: CASSERGASTDTQYF. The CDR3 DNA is TGTGCCAGCAGCGAACGCGGGGCTAGCACAGATACGCAGTATTTT. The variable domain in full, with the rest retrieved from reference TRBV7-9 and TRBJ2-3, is DTGVSQNPRHKITKRGQNVTFRCDPISEHNRLYWYRQTLGQGPEFLTYFQNEAQLEKSRLLSDRFSAERPKGSFSTLEIQRTEQGDSAMYLCASSERGASTDTQYFGPGTRLTVL.

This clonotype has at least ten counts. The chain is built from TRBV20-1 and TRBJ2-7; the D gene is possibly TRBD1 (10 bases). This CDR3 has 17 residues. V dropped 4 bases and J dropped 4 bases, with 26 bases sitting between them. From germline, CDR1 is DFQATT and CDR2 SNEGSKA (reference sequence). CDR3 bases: TGCAGTGCTACGGGACAGGGGCTAGCGGGATCCGAGTACGAGCAGTACTTC. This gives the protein CSATGQGLAGSEYEQYF.

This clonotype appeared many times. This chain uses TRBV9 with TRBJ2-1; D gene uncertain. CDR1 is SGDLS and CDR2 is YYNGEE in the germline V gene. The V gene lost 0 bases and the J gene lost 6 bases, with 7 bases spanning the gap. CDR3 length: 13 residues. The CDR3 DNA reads TGTGCCAGCAGCGTAGGTTCGAGCAATGAGCAGTTCTTC. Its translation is CASSVGSSNEQFF. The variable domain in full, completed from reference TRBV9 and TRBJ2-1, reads DSGVTQTPKHLITATGQRVTLRCSPRSGDLSVYWYQQSLDQGLQFLIQYYNGEERAKGNILERFSAQQFPDLHSELNLSSLELGDSALYFCASSVGSSNEQFFGPGTRLTVL.

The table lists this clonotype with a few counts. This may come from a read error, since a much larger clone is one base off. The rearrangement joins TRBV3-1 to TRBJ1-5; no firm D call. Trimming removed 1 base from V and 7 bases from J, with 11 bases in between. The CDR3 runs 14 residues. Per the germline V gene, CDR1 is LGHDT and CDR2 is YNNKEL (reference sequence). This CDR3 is CASSQAVGRQPQHF. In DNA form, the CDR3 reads TGTGCCAGCAGCCAAGCGGTGGGGAGACAGCCCCAGCATTTT. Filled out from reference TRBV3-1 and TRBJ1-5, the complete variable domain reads DTAVSQTPKYLVTQMGNDKSIKCEQNLGHDTMYWYKQDSKKFLKIMFSYNNKELIINETVPNRFSPKSPDKAHLNLHINSLELGDSAVYFCASSQAVGRQPQHFGDGTRLSIL.

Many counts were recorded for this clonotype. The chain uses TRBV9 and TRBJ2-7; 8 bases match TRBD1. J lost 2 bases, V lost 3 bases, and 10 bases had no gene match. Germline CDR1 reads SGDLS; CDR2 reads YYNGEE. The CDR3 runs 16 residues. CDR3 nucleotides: TGTGCCAGCAGCGCCGAGGGGACAGGTATGACCTACGAGCAGTACTTC. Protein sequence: CASSAEGTGMTYEQYF.

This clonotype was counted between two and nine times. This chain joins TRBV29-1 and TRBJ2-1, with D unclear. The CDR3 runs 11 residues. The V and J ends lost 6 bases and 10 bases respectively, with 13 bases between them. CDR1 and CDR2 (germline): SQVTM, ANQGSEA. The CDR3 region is CSVGSLDEQFF. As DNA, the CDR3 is TGCAGCGTAGGAAGCCTGGACGAGCAGTTCTTC.

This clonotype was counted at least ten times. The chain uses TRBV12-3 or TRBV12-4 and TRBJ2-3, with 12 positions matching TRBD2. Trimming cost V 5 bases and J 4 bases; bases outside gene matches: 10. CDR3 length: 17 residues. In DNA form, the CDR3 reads TGTGCCAGCAGTCTCCGGACTAGCGGGGTTCTCTCAGATACGCAGTATTTT. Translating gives CASSLRTSGVLSDTQYF.

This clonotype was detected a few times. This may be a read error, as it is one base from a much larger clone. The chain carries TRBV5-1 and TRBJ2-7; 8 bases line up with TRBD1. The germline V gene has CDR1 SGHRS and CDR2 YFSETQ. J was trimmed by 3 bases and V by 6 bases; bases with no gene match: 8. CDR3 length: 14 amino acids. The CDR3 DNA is TGCGCCAGCATAGACAGGGGCTTGATCTACGAGCAGTACTTC. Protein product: CASIDRGLIYEQYF.

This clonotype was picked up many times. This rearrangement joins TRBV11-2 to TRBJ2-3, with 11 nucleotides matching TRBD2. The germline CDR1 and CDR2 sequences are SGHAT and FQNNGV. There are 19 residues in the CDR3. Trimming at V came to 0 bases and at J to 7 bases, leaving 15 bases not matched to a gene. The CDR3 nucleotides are TGTGCCAGCAGCTTAGAGGGGATTGGGACTAGCGGTTCCTCGAATACGCAGTATTTT. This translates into CASSLEGIGTSGSSNTQYF.

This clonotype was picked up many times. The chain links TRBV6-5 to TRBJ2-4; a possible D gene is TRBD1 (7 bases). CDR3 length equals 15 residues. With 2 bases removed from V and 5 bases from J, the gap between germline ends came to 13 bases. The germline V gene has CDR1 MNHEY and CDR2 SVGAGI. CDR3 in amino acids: CASSYAGGLENIQYF. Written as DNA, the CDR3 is TGTGCCAGCAGTTACGCAGGGGGACTCGAAAACATTCAGTACTTC.

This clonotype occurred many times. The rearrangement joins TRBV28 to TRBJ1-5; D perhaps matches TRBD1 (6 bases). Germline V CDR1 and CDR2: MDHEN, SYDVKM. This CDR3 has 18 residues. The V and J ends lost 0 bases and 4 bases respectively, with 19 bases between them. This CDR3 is CASSLWTRDNLGNQPQHF. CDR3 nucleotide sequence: TGTGCCAGCAGTTTATGGACCCGGGACAACCTGGGGAATCAGCCCCAGCATTTT.

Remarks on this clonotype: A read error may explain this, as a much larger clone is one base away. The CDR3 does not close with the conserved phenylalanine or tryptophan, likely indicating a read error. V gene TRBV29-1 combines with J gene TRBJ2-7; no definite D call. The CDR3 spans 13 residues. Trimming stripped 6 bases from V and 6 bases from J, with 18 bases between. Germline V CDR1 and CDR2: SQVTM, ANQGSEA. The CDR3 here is CSVTNTVRGEQYL. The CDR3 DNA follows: TGCAGCGTAACTAATACAGTAAGAGGCGAGCAGTACCTC.